This is a list of T cell receptor beta chains from one sample in a study of blood T cell repertoires in COVID-19. Clones were read by immunoSEQ multiplex PCR, and TCRdb kept only the in-frame ones, dropping some. The sample includes just over 95,000 clones, more than 75% of them seen just once. Sequencing input: peripheral blood. Receptor source: a man aged 80 or over with acute or convalescent COVID-19. Both conserved end residues are part of each CDR3. The D gene is left open where the match is weak. A row's size may be missing; if present it is once, few, many or a size class.

j_gene: TRBJ2-7
d_gene: -
v_gene: TRBV27
abundance: -
CDR3aa: CASSSPWGSGTYEQYF
CDR3nt: TGTGCCAGCAGTTCCCCCTGGGGTAGCGGCACCTACGAGCAGTACTTC

j_gene: TRBJ1-1
d_gene: TRBD1
v_gene: TRBV7-6
abundance: -
CDR3aa: CASSLAGQQREAFF
CDR3nt: TGTGCCAGCAGCTTAGCGGGACAGCAACGAGAAGCTTTCTTT

j_gene: TRBJ2-5
d_gene: TRBD1
v_gene: TRBV11-3
abundance: -
CDR3aa: CASSLGQGSETQYF
CDR3nt: TGTGCCAGCAGCTTAGGACAGGGAAGTGAGACCCAGTACTTC

j_gene: TRBJ2-3
d_gene: TRBD2
v_gene: TRBV24-1
abundance: -
CDR3aa: CATSELSGSRTDTQYF
CDR3nt: TGTGCCACCAGTGAGCTAAGCGGGAGTAGGACAGATACGCAGTATTTT

j_gene: TRBJ2-5
d_gene: -
v_gene: TRBV5-5
abundance: -
CDR3aa: CASSFSGHAETQYF
CDR3nt: TGTGCCAGCAGCTTCTCGGGACATGCGGAGACCCAGTACTTC

j_gene: TRBJ1-1
d_gene: -
v_gene: TRBV19
abundance: -
CDR3aa: CASSKEVSAEAFF
CDR3nt: TGTGCCAGTAGTAAAGAAGTGTCGGCTGAAGCTTTCTTT

j_gene: TRBJ2-1
d_gene: TRBD2
v_gene: TRBV5-6
abundance: -
CDR3aa: CASSTGTSGIFEQFF
CDR3nt: TGTGCCAGCAGCACCGGGACTAGCGGGATATTTGAGCAGTTCTTC

j_gene: TRBJ2-1
d_gene: TRBD1
v_gene: TRBV4-1
abundance: many
CDR3aa: CASRPRTGNYNEQFF
CDR3nt: TGCGCCAGCAGGCCTAGGACAGGTAACTACAATGAGCAGTTCTTC

j_gene: TRBJ2-2
d_gene: -
v_gene: TRBV3-1/TRBV3-2
abundance: -
CDR3aa: CASSSTHNRATGELFF
CDR3nt: TGTGCCAGCAGCTCGACACACAACAGGGCCACCGGGGAGCTGTTTTTT

j_gene: TRBJ2-7
d_gene: TRBD2
v_gene: TRBV13
abundance: -
CDR3aa: CASSFTPPGLAGEQYF
CDR3nt: TGTGCCAGCAGCTTTACCCCTCCTGGACTAGCGGGCGAGCAGTACTTC

j_gene: TRBJ2-5
d_gene: TRBD2
v_gene: TRBV28
abundance: few
CDR3aa: CASSTWEGTQYF
CDR3nt: TGTGCCAGCAGCACGTGGGAGGGGACCCAGTACTTC

j_gene: TRBJ2-1
d_gene: -
v_gene: TRBV12-5
abundance: -
CDR3aa: CASGGGQGAFNEQFF
CDR3nt: TGTGCTAGTGGCGGGGGGCAGGGGGCATTCAATGAGCAGTTCTTC

j_gene: TRBJ1-6
d_gene: TRBD1
v_gene: TRBV7-2
abundance: -
CDR3aa: CASSFHGQGNSPLHF
CDR3nt: TGTGCCAGCAGCTTTCACGGACAGGGTAATTCACCCCTCCACTTT

j_gene: TRBJ2-7
d_gene: -
v_gene: TRBV4-1
abundance: -
CDR3aa: CASSHLFGAGYYEQYF
CDR3nt: TGCGCCAGCAGCCATCTCTTTGGGGCAGGGTACTACGAGCAGTACTTC

j_gene: TRBJ1-2
d_gene: TRBD1
v_gene: TRBV7-2
abundance: -
CDR3aa: CASSTGGGRITNYGYTF
CDR3nt: TGTGCCAGCAGCACAGGGGGCGGGCGGATTACTAACTATGGCTACACCTTC

j_gene: TRBJ1-1
d_gene: TRBD1
v_gene: TRBV11-2
abundance: -
CDR3aa: CASSDPDRPNTEAFF
CDR3nt: TGTGCCAGCAGCGACCCGGACAGGCCGAACACTGAAGCTTTCTTT

j_gene: TRBJ2-5
d_gene: -
v_gene: TRBV6-2/TRBV6-3
abundance: -
CDR3aa: CASSYERVKETQYF
CDR3nt: TGTGCCAGCAGTTACGAGCGGGTTAAAGAGACCCAGTACTTC

j_gene: TRBJ1-6
d_gene: TRBD1
v_gene: TRBV4-3
abundance: -
CDR3aa: CASSQAGTVGSPLHF
CDR3nt: TGCGCCAGCAGCCAAGCGGGGACAGTCGGTTCACCCCTCCACTTT

j_gene: TRBJ2-2
d_gene: TRBD1
v_gene: TRBV19
abundance: -
CDR3aa: CASSRRTGQMGGELFF
CDR3nt: TGTGCCAGTAGTCGCCGGACAGGGCAGATGGGCGGGGAGCTGTTTTTT

j_gene: TRBJ1-6
d_gene: TRBD1
v_gene: TRBV6-5
abundance: -
CDR3aa: CASTRDRVNSPLHF
CDR3nt: TGTGCCAGCACCCGGGACAGGGTTAATTCACCCCTCCACTTT

j_gene: TRBJ1-4
d_gene: -
v_gene: TRBV20-1
abundance: -
CDR3aa: CSAGAEGGKLFF
CDR3nt: TGCAGTGCTGGTGCCGAGGGAGGAAAACTGTTTTTT

j_gene: TRBJ2-4
d_gene: -
v_gene: TRBV7-9
abundance: -
CDR3aa: CASSHWGDKNIQYF
CDR3nt: TGTGCCAGCAGCCACTGGGGGGACAAAAACATTCAGTACTTC

j_gene: TRBJ2-5
d_gene: -
v_gene: TRBV18
abundance: -
CDR3aa: CASSPIGSGRAQETQYF
CDR3nt: TGTGCCAGCTCACCAATAGGTAGCGGAAGGGCTCAAGAGACCCAGTACTTC

j_gene: TRBJ2-7
d_gene: TRBD1
v_gene: TRBV5-4
abundance: -
CDR3aa: CASSLAGTGTYEQYF
CDR3nt: TGTGCCAGCAGCTTGGCGGGGACAGGGACCTACGAGCAGTACTTC

j_gene: TRBJ1-5
d_gene: -
v_gene: TRBV10-3
abundance: -
CDR3aa: CAISDSGGNQPQHF
CDR3nt: TGTGCCATCAGTGATTCAGGGGGCAATCAGCCCCAGCATTTT

j_gene: TRBJ2-1
d_gene: TRBD2
v_gene: TRBV19
abundance: -
CDR3aa: CASSTQTSGSYNEQFF
CDR3nt: TGTGCCAGTAGTACTCAAACTAGCGGCTCCTACAATGAGCAGTTCTTC

j_gene: TRBJ1-2
d_gene: -
v_gene: TRBV28
abundance: -
CDR3aa: CASSSGQPNYGYTF
CDR3nt: TGTGCCAGCAGTTCCGGACAGCCTAACTATGGCTACACCTTC

j_gene: TRBJ2-2
d_gene: TRBD2
v_gene: TRBV9
abundance: -
CDR3aa: CASQGGRLNTGELFF
CDR3nt: TGTGCCAGCCAGGGAGGGAGGCTGAACACCGGGGAGCTGTTTTTT

j_gene: TRBJ2-2
d_gene: -
v_gene: TRBV25-1
abundance: -
CDR3aa: CASSRAGDTGELFF
CDR3nt: TGTGCCAGCAGTCGGGCCGGGGACACCGGGGAGCTGTTTTTT

j_gene: TRBJ2-7
d_gene: -
v_gene: TRBV12-3/TRBV12-4
abundance: -
CDR3aa: CASSSAVSYEQYF
CDR3nt: TGTGCCAGCAGTTCGGCGGTATCGTACGAGCAGTACTTC

j_gene: TRBJ1-2
d_gene: -
v_gene: TRBV29-1
abundance: once
CDR3aa: CSVEERQGKGYTF
CDR3nt: TGCAGCGTTGAAGAGCGGCAGGGTAAAGGCTACACCTTC

j_gene: TRBJ2-5
d_gene: TRBD1
v_gene: TRBV18
abundance: -
CDR3aa: CASTWTGQETQYF
CDR3nt: TGTGCCAGCACTTGGACAGGCCAAGAGACCCAGTACTTC

j_gene: TRBJ1-1
d_gene: -
v_gene: TRBV4-1
abundance: -
CDR3aa: CASSHPLRRGTEAFF
CDR3nt: TGCGCCAGCAGCCACCCTTTGAGACGGGGCACTGAAGCTTTCTTT

j_gene: TRBJ1-6
d_gene: TRBD1
v_gene: TRBV19
abundance: -
CDR3aa: CASSGQGRSPLHF
CDR3nt: TGTGCCAGTTCCGGACAGGGGAGGTCACCCCTCCACTTT

j_gene: TRBJ1-5
d_gene: -
v_gene: TRBV28
abundance: -
CDR3aa: CASSLGGSNQPQHF
CDR3nt: TGTGCCAGCAGTCTCGGGGGAAGCAATCAGCCCCAGCATTTT

j_gene: TRBJ2-3
d_gene: TRBD1
v_gene: TRBV9
abundance: once
CDR3aa: CASSASGTGGSTDTQYF
CDR3nt: TGTGCCAGCAGCGCGTCCGGGACAGGGGGCTCGACAGATACGCAGTATTTT

j_gene: TRBJ2-7
d_gene: TRBD1
v_gene: TRBV15
abundance: -
CDR3aa: CATSQFRGSSYEQYF
CDR3nt: TGTGCCACCAGTCAATTCAGGGGGAGCTCCTACGAGCAGTACTTC